The 19 T cell receptor beta chains listed next were all sequenced from one sample in a study of blood T cells in healthy people across ages. A J-beta primer mix and a sample-barcoded 5' primer were used in a second PCR of roughly 6 to 11 cycles. Each CDR3 protein gets one entry after TCRdb re-called the 5' RACE reads with MiXCR. This table holds roughly 410,000 distinct CDR3 sequences, 45% to 60% found once. The sequencing input was blood. The source of these receptors is a man aged 55 to 70 in good health.

The CDR3 coding sequence is TGCAGTGCGGAGGCGCCTACGCAGTATTTT. As protein: CSAEAPTQYF. The chain combines TRBV29-1 with TRBJ2-3; weak D call: TRBD2 (5 bases). The CDR3 is made up of 10 amino acids. In germline, CDR1 is SQVTM, CDR2 ANQGSEA.

The chain links TRBV6-1 to TRBJ2-7; D perhaps matches TRBD1 (5 bases). The J call is in doubt because the DNA end fits TRBJ2-5 better. This CDR3 is 13 amino acids long. Germline CDR1 MNHNS, CDR2 SASEGT. The CDR3 loop reads CASSADKGQTQYF. Written as DNA, the CDR3 is TGTGCCAGCAGTGCCGACAAGGGGCAGACCCAGTACTTC.

This sequence joins TRBV7-8 and TRBJ2-1, with 7 bases lining up with TRBD1. There are 15 residues in the CDR3. V trimming: 1 base; J trimming: 4 bases; junction bases outside the gene matches: 4. CDR1 is SGHVS, CDR2 FQNEAQ, per germline. The CDR3 region is CASSLVTGAYNEQFF. The CDR3 coding sequence is TGTGCCAGCAGCTTAGTCACAGGGGCTTACAATGAGCAGTTCTTC.

The J gene is TRBJ2-1, the V gene TRBV6-1; no clear D gene. The CDR3 is 13 amino acids. Looked up from germline, CDR1 is MNHNS and CDR2 is SASEGT. V lost 1 base to trimming and J lost 7 bases, with 8 bases between them. The CDR3 here is CASSEDISNEQFF. CDR3 nucleotide sequence: TGTGCCAGCAGTGAAGACATTTCGAATGAGCAGTTCTTC.

This clonotype was recorded many times. The chain recombines TRBV6-1 with TRBJ2-5; TRBD1 aligns across 9 bases. The CDR3 has 15 residues. CDR1 is MNHNS and CDR2 is SASEGT in the germline V gene. V was pared by 5 bases and J by 2 bases, with 6 bases of the junction left unmatched. The CDR3 region has the DNA TGTGCCAGCAGTAGCCGGGACAGGGCTCAAGAGACCCAGTACTTC. Translating it yields CASSSRDRAQETQYF.

The rearrangement links TRBV11-2 to TRBJ2-1; D perhaps matches TRBD2 (6 bases). The J call may be incorrect, as the DNA end agrees better with TRBJ2-7. This CDR3 is built from 15 residues. The germline V gene has CDR1 SGHAT and CDR2 FQNNGV. The CDR3 loop reads CASRPPGLGYNEQYF. CDR3 DNA sequence: TGTGCCAGCAGACCACCGGGACTTGGATACAATGAGCAGTACTTC.

The V call is TRBV20-1, the J call TRBJ2-7; 7 bases agree with TRBD1. The trim removed 5 bases at V and 1 base at J, leaving 5 bases unmatched. This CDR3 is built from 13 residues. The germline V gene encodes CDR1 DFQATT and CDR2 SNEGSKA (reference sequence). This CDR3 is CSAPDRVSYEQYF. The CDR3 bases are TGCAGTGCTCCTGACAGGGTGTCCTACGAGCAGTACTTC.

This clonotype appeared a few times. V and J are TRBV11-2 and TRBJ1-5; D is undetermined. In germline, CDR1 is SGHAT, CDR2 FQNNGV. The CDR3 contains 13 residues. The ends were cut back, 3 bases at V and 4 bases at J, with 7 bases in the middle. The CDR3 sequence is CASSFAVNQPQHF. The CDR3 region has the DNA TGTGCCAGCAGCTTCGCGGTAAATCAGCCCCAGCATTTT.

V usage is TRBV7-2 and J usage is TRBJ2-1; 9 nucleotides match TRBD2. This CDR3 has 14 residues. Germline CDR1 SGHTA, CDR2 FQGNSA. V was clipped by 1 base and J by 9 bases; unmatched bases: 4. This CDR3 reads CASSLGSGSSEQFF. The CDR3 bases are TGTGCCAGCAGCTTAGGTAGCGGGAGTAGTGAGCAGTTCTTC.

This clonotype was detected only a few times. This chain links TRBV28 with TRBJ1-1; D not resolved. V lost 3 bases, J lost 8 bases, and 10 bases lay in between. The germline gives CDR1 MDHEN, CDR2 SYDVKM. This CDR3 is built from 12 residues. CDR3 in amino acids: CASSLLGEEAFF. The CDR3 DNA is TGTGCCAGCAGTTTGCTGGGAGAAGAAGCTTTCTTT.

The chain recombines TRBV7-2 with TRBJ2-1; 8 positions agree with TRBD2. With 5 bases clipped from V and 3 bases from J, the junction kept 12 bases outside the gene matches. CDR3 size: 17 residues. Germline V gives CDR1 SGHTA, CDR2 FQGNSA. The CDR3 DNA is TGTGCCAGCAGCCGACGCCCACGGGGGGGCATCTACAATGAGCAGTTCTTC. Translated, it gives CASSRRPRGGIYNEQFF.

In regard to this clonotype: At one end the junction does not follow the germline gene, possibly because of a read error. The V call is TRBV10-3, the J call TRBJ2-7, with a possible D match to TRBD1 (6 bases). Germline CDR1 is ENHRY and CDR2 is SYGVKD. The CDR3 loop spans 13 amino acids. Here the CDR3 reads CASSQERGYEQYF. The CDR3 nucleotides are TGTGCCAGCAGTCAGGAAAGGGGGTACGAGCAGTACTTC.

The chain carries TRBV2 and TRBJ2-1; D remains unclear. This CDR3 is built from 14 residues. The V gene's germline CDR1 is SNHLY and CDR2 FYNNEI. Trimming left V 4 bases short and J 5 bases short, with 12 bases between. CDR3 loop: CASSVNSLDNEQFF. Here the CDR3 DNA reads TGTGCCAGCAGTGTAAACAGCTTGGACAATGAGCAGTTCTTC.

This clonotype was seen a few times. This CDR3 reads CASSAYWTSGSTDTQYF. The CDR3, as DNA: TGTGCCAGCAGCGCCTACTGGACTAGCGGGAGTACAGATACGCAGTATTTT. The V call is TRBV9, the J call TRBJ2-3; 13 bases fit TRBD2. This CDR3 is built from 17 residues. Germline lookup yields CDR1 SGDLS and CDR2 YYNGEE. Losses at the gene ends were 3 bases for V and 3 bases for J; bases not matched to a gene: 7.

V is TRBV5-6 and J is TRBJ2-3; D is uncertain. This CDR3 contains 13 residues. Germline assignment: CDR1 SGHDT and CDR2 YYEEEE. Trimming pared 2 bases from V and 5 bases from J, leaving 9 bases between. Here the CDR3 reads CASSLNQRDTQYF. CDR3 sequence (DNA): TGTGCCAGCAGCTTAAATCAAAGAGATACGCAGTATTTT.

The CDR3 sequence: CASSTGPDFYGYTF. The CDR3 DNA sequence: TGTGCCAGCAGCACCGGCCCGGATTTCTATGGCTACACCTTC. The chain links TRBV5-6 to TRBJ1-2; no definite D call. The length of the CDR3 is 14 residues. The V gene's germline CDR1 is SGHDT and CDR2 YYEEEE. The V gene lost 4 bases and the J gene lost 4 bases, with 14 bases spanning the gap.

The sample holds one count of this clonotype. The chain uses TRBV24-1 and TRBJ2-3; D might be TRBD1 (6 bases). Germline V gene lookup returns CDR1 KGHDR and CDR2 SFDVKD. There are 15 residues in the CDR3. Trimming removed 0 bases at V and 0 bases at J, with 6 bases between. The CDR3 region is CATSDLGQSTDTQYF. In DNA, the CDR3 is TGTGCCACCAGTGATTTGGGACAGAGCACAGATACGCAGTATTTT.

The chain links TRBV12-3 or TRBV12-4 to TRBJ2-7; 8 nucleotides agree with TRBD2. This CDR3 is built from 13 residues. Germline trimming cut 8 bases from V and 0 bases from J; bases unmatched to any gene: 3. The CDR3 DNA reads as TGTGCCAGCGCGGGGGGACTCTCCTACGAGCAGTACTTC. Residues: CASAGGLSYEQYF.

V gene TRBV29-1 combines with J gene TRBJ2-7, with 9 bases identical to TRBD1. V shed 7 bases, J shed 2 bases, and the junction held 3 bases outside the gene matches. CDR1 is SQVTM and CDR2 is ANQGSEA in the germline V gene. The CDR3 loop spans 12 amino acids. In DNA, the CDR3 is TGCAGCGCCGGGACAGGGACCTACGAGCAGTACTTC. Translation: CSAGTGTYEQYF.